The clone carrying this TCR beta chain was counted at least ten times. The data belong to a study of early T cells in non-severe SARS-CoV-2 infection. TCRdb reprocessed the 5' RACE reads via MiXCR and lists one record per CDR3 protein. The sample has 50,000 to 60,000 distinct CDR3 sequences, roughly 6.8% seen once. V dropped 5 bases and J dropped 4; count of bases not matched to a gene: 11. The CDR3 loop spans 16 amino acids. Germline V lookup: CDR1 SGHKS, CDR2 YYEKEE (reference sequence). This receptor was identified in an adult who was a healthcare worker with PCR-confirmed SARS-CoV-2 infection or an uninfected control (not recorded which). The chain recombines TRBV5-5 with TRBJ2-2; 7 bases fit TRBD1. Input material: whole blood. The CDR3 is CASSAHRGATTGELFF. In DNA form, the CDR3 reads TGTGCCAGCAGTGCTCACAGGGGCGCGACCACCGGGGAGCTGTTTTTT. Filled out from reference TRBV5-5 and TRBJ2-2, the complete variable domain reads DAGVTQSPTHLIKTRGQQVTLRCSPISGHKSVSWYQQVLGQGPQFIFQYYEKEERGRGNFPDRFSARQFPNYSSELNVNALLLGDSALYLCASSAHRGATTGELFFGEGSRLTVL.